Below are 8 T cell receptor beta chains sequenced from a single sample in a study of cytomegalovirus exposure and HLA in healthy donors (dated by TCRdb to about 2017). The library was produced with the immunoSEQ multiplex PCR assay. For the multiplex PCR, a mixture combining 60 forward primers for TCR Vbeta segments and 13 reverse primers for TCR Jbeta segments was used. TCRdb mirrors the immuneACCESS table, restricted to in-frame sequences. Some clones are absent from its copies; in checked studies, under half trace to an unresolved V gene, and the reason for the others is unknown. Present in this sample are approximately 160,000 clones, less than 85% of which were seen just once. Of the sample, approximately 1.6% falls within the top ten clones. Input material: PBMCs. These receptor sequences come from a male donor in good health and CMV-seronegative.

The chain recombines TRBV7-8 with TRBJ1-3; no definite D call. Germline V gene lookup returns CDR1 SGHVS and CDR2 FQNEAQ. V was pared by 2 bases and J by 2 bases, with 4 bases between. The CDR3 is 13 residues long. As DNA, the CDR3 is TGTGCCAGCAGCTTATATCCTGGAAACACCATATATTTT. Its translation is CASSLYPGNTIYF.

J is TRBJ1-2 and V is TRBV7-2; D uncertain. The CDR3 has 15 residues. Germline V gives CDR1 SGHTA, CDR2 FQGNSA. The V and J ends lost 3 bases and 6 bases respectively, with 17 bases between them. The CDR3 bases are TGTGCCAGCAGCTTGGGCACCGTGCCGCCTCATGGCTACACCTTC. This codes for CASSLGTVPPHGYTF.

The genes are TRBV2 and TRBJ2-7; 10 bases are a match to TRBD1. The J segment lost 4 bases and the V segment lost 3 bases, leaving 3 bases of the junction unmatched. This CDR3 is 14 amino acids long. Per germline, CDR1 SNHLY and CDR2 FYNNEI. The CDR3 reads CASSEDRGWYEQYF. CDR3 nucleotides: TGTGCCAGCAGTGAGGACAGGGGGTGGTACGAGCAGTACTTC.

The chain couples TRBV7-8 to TRBJ2-1; TRBD1 matches 12 bases. The CDR3 covers 17 residues. The trim removed 2 bases at V and 8 bases at J, leaving 10 bases unmatched. Germline V gene data show CDR1 as SGHVS and CDR2 as FQNEAQ. The CDR3 DNA is TGTGCCAGCAGCTTAACACGACCGGGACAGGGGGCTTATGAGCAGTTCTTC. Residues: CASSLTRPGQGAYEQFF.

The gene calls are TRBV15 and TRBJ2-3, with 12 bases identical to TRBD2. V lost 0 bases, J lost 2 bases, and 9 bases stayed unmatched. The CDR3 totals 19 residues. Germline V gene data show CDR1 as LNHNV and CDR2 as YYDKDF (reference sequence). CDR3 sequence (DNA): TGTGCCACCAGCAGAGATATGGTGGGACTAGCGGGTTACACAGATACGCAGTATTTT. Its protein product is CATSRDMVGLAGYTDTQYF.

The gene calls are TRBV2 and TRBJ2-1; D may be TRBD2 (5 bases). The V end was cut by 1 base, the J end by 12 bases, with 10 bases between. The CDR3 is 12 amino acids. Germline V lookup: CDR1 SNHLY, CDR2 FYNNEI. CDR3 amino acids: CASSEGPRGQFF. CDR3 nucleotides: TGTGCCAGCAGTGAAGGACCCCGGGGGCAGTTCTTC.

The CDR3 spells CASSLVAASSGNTIYF. In DNA, the CDR3 is TGTGCCAGCAGCTTAGTGGCGGCAAGCTCTGGAAACACCATATATTTT. The rearrangement uses TRBV7-2 and TRBJ1-3; D ambiguous. Germline CDR1 reads SGHTA; CDR2 reads FQGNSA. The CDR3 has 16 residues. The V and J ends lost 1 base and 0 bases respectively, with 10 bases between them.

The rearrangement uses TRBV16 and TRBJ2-7; maybe TRBD1 (5 bases). Germline V gene data show CDR1 as KGHSY and CDR2 as FQNENV. Trimming shortened V by 3 bases and J by 2 bases, and 11 bases separated the two germline ends. CDR3 length: 14 residues. The CDR3 DNA reads TGTGCCAGCAGCCATGTCAGGGATCCCTACGAGCAGTACTTC. Its protein product is CASSHVRDPYEQYF.